This TCR beta chain was identified during a study of blood T cells in healthy people across ages. Through a sample-barcoded 5' primer and a J-beta primer mix, a second PCR was run for roughly 6 to 12 cycles. Using its own MiXCR run on the 5' RACE reads, TCRdb lists one record per CDR3 protein. The sample consists of some 1.6 million distinct CDR3 sequences, about 35% of them appearing once. Many counts were recorded for this clonotype. Between the trimmed V and J ends, which lost 4 bases and 4 bases, there was a span of 7 bases. This CDR3 has 12 residues. Germline V gene lookup returns CDR1 SGHDT and CDR2 YYEEEE. Total RNA extracted from each sample amounted to at least 5.5 micrograms.

The sequencing input was blood. V gene TRBV5-6 combines with J gene TRBJ2-3; D is unresolved. The TCR sequence derives from a woman between 25 and 40 years old in good health. The CDR3 loop is CASSMRSDTQYF. The DNA for the CDR3 is TGTGCCAGCAGCATGAGGTCAGATACGCAGTATTTT.